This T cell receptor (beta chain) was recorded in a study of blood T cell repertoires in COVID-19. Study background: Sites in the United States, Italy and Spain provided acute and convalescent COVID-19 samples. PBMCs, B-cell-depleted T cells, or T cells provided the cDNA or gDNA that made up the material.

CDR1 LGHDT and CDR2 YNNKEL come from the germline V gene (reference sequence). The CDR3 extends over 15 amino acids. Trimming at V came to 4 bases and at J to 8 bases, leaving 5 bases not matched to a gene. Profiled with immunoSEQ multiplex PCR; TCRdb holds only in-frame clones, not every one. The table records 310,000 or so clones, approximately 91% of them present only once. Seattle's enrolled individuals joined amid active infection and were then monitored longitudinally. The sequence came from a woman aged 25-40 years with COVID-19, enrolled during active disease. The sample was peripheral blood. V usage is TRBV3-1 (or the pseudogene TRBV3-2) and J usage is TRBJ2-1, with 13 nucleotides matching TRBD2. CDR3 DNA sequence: TGTGCCAGCAGCCCAGGACTAGCGGGAGCGGATGAGCAGTTCTTC. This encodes CASSPGLAGADEQFF.